This T cell receptor beta chain was recovered during a study of cytotoxic CD8 clonotypes in ibrutinib-treated CLL. General study results and limits: Sampling of sustained-remission and progressing patients occurred at differing times. Having risen at ibrutinib response, clonality had fallen back toward baseline by progression.

This CDR3 is built from 11 residues. From germline, CDR1 is MNHEY and CDR2 SVGAGI. Concerning this clone: The antigen remains undetermined.

Sequencing was performed with immunoSEQ multiplex PCR; in TCRdb, only in-frame clones are kept and a portion is missing. The sample has about 250,000 clones; around 70% are singletons. Sample: PBMCs, taken after 24 months of ibrutinib treatment. The TCR sequence derives from a human donor with chronic lymphocytic leukemia. The chain links TRBV6-5 to TRBJ2-1; D is unresolved. CDR3 sequence (DNA): TGTGCTCTGGCCGACTACAATGAGCAGTTCTTC. This translates into CALADYNEQFF.